This TCR beta chain came from a study of identical twins. From the 5' RACE reads, TCRdb called clonotypes with MiXCR, one entry per CDR3 protein. The repertoire holds about 160,000 distinct CDR3 sequences, with 3% to 4% as singletons. This clonotype showed up many times. V dropped 3 bases and J dropped 5 bases, with 13 bases sitting between them. Germline V gives CDR1 LGHNA, CDR2 YSLEER. The CDR3 consists of 14 residues. The clonotype originates from a man aged 18 to 29 in good health. The rearrangement joins TRBV4-3 to TRBJ2-5; D may be TRBD2 (6 bases). Sample: memory T cells sorted from blood. This chain's CDR3 is CASSHLRAGETQYF. DNA of the CDR3: TGCGCCAGCAGCCACCTCAGGGCGGGGGAGACCCAGTACTTC.